The T cell receptor beta chain described here comes from a study of blood T cell repertoires in COVID-19. Germline loops: CDR1 MNHEY, CDR2 SMNVEV (reference sequence). There are 17 residues in the CDR3. Trimming cost V 7 bases and J 0 bases; bases outside gene matches: 11. Sequenced by immunoSEQ multiplex PCR; TCRdb stores in-frame clones only, minus some. This table holds some 200,000 clones, approximately 90% found once. This sequence joins TRBV27 and TRBJ2-1; TRBD1 matches at 8 bases. This clonotype was sampled from a woman in her twenties or thirties who had recovered from COVID-19. Sequencing was done on a sample of PBMCs or T cells enriched from blood (not recorded which). The CDR3 nucleotides are TGTGCCAGCACCCCGGATGGAGGGACAGGCTCCTACAATGAGCAGTTCTTC. Protein sequence: CASTPDGGTGSYNEQFF.